The rows below give T cell receptor beta chains drawn from one sample of a study of T cell repertoires in cytomegalovirus infection. TCRdb itself ran the reads through MiXCR, one entry per CDR3 protein. Counted here are about 130,000 distinct CDR3 sequences, 8% to 9% occurring once; the ten biggest clones make up over 9%. Sample: PBMCs. Receptor source: a human donor in good health (CMV status not recorded). Some clones in this sample may be carry-over from other donors' samples. CDR3s include the opening cysteine and the closing phenylalanine or tryptophan. The D gene is left open where the match is weak. Size tells how often a clone was seen (once, few, many) or the class of an expanded clone, and some rows leave it out.

CDR3: CASSLAVGSHGYTF; DNA: TGTGCCAGCAGCTTAGCTGTGGGGAGCCATGGCTACACCTTC; size: many; J: TRBJ1-2; length: 14; V: TRBV7-2; D: -
CDR3: CASRAQVTDTQYF; DNA: TGTGCCAGTAGAGCCCAGGTCACAGATACGCAGTATTTT; size: many; J: TRBJ2-3; length: 13; V: TRBV19; D: -
CDR3: CASSQEGQTNQPQHF; DNA: TGTGCCAGCAGCCAGGAGGGACAGACTAATCAGCCCCAGCATTTT; size: many; J: TRBJ1-5; length: 15; V: TRBV11-2; D: TRBD1
CDR3: CASSLTAGGPGANVLTF; DNA: TGTGCCAGCAGCTTAACAGCGGGGGGTCCTGGGGCCAACGTCCTGACTTTC; size: -; J: TRBJ2-6; length: 17; V: TRBV7-2; D: TRBD2
CDR3: CSASPGTWGANVLTF; DNA: TGCAGTGCTAGTCCAGGGACTTGGGGGGCCAACGTCCTGACTTTC; size: -; J: TRBJ2-6; length: 15; V: TRBV20-1; D: -
CDR3: CATSKVGGETQYF; DNA: TGTGCCACCAGCAAAGTAGGCGGGGAGACCCAGTACTTC; size: -; J: TRBJ2-5; length: 13; V: TRBV15; D: -
CDR3: CASTVAGGRGDTQYF; DNA: TGTGCCAGCACCGTAGCGGGGGGCCGAGGTGATACGCAGTATTTT; size: many; J: TRBJ2-3; length: 15; V: TRBV6-6; D: TRBD2
CDR3: CASSSNRDSTNEKLFF; DNA: TGTGCCAGCAGCTCGAACAGGGATTCAACTAATGAAAAACTGTTTTTT; size: -; J: TRBJ1-4; length: 16; V: TRBV7-9; D: -
CDR3: CSVNRVGTEAFF; DNA: TGCAGCGTAAACAGGGTTGGGACTGAAGCTTTCTTT; size: many; J: TRBJ1-1; length: 12; V: TRBV29-1; D: -
CDR3: CSVEPTSGGADTQYF; DNA: TGCAGCGTTGAACCGACTAGCGGGGGGGCAGATACGCAGTATTTT; size: -; J: TRBJ2-3; length: 15; V: TRBV29-1; D: TRBD2
CDR3: CASSIGQGIYGYTF; DNA: TGTGCCAGCAGTATTGGACAGGGGATCTATGGCTACACCTTC; size: -; J: TRBJ1-2; length: 14; V: TRBV12-3/TRBV12-4; D: TRBD1
CDR3: CASSFSTGRGGRTGELFF; DNA: TGTGCCAGCAGTTTTAGCACTGGGCGGGGGGGCCGTACCGGGGAGCTGTTTTTT; size: many; J: TRBJ2-2; length: 18; V: TRBV11-2; D: TRBD2
CDR3: CASSLAGGGDGYTF; DNA: TGCGCCAGCAGCTTGGCCGGGGGAGGGGATGGCTACACCTTC; size: few; J: TRBJ1-2; length: 14; V: TRBV5-1; D: -
CDR3: CASSPMDRERGGYTF; DNA: TGTGCCAGCAGCCCGATGGACAGGGAGAGGGGTGGCTACACCTTC; size: -; J: TRBJ1-2; length: 15; V: TRBV6-1; D: TRBD1
CDR3: CASSKNLGSGYTF; DNA: TGTGCCAGCAGCAAAAACCTGGGCAGTGGCTACACCTTC; size: many; J: TRBJ1-2; length: 13; V: TRBV12-3/TRBV12-4; D: -
CDR3: CASSQTRFYETQYF; DNA: TGTGCCAGCAGTCAGACTAGATTCTACGAGACCCAGTACTTC; size: -; J: TRBJ2-5; length: 14; V: TRBV28; D: -
CDR3: CASSPRTGDYNEQFF; DNA: TGTGCCAGCAGCCCAAGGACAGGAGACTACAATGAGCAGTTCTTC; size: many; J: TRBJ2-1; length: 15; V: TRBV5-4; D: TRBD1